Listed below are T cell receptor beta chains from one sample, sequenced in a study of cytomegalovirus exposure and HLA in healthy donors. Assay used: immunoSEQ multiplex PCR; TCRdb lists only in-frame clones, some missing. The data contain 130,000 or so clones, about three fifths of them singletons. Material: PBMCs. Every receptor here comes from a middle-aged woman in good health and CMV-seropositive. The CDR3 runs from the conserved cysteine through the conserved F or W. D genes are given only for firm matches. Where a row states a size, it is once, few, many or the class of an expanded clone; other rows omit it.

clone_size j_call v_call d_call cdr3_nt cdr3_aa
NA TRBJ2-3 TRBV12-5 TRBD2 TGTGCTAGTGGTCGGAGCGGGGGGGCTGCGACGCAGTATTTT CASGRSGGAATQYF
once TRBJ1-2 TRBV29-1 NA TGCAGCGTTGGGGATACAGGGAGGGGCTACCCCTTC CSVGDTGRGYPF
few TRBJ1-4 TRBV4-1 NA TGCGCCAGCAGCCAGTCCAGCCAGGTAGATGAAAAACTGTTTTTT CASSQSSQVDEKLFF
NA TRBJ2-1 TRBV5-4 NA TGTGCCAGCAGCTTATCGCAGGGAGGTTACAATGAGCAGTTCTTC CASSLSQGGYNEQFF
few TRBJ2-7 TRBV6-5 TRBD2 TGTGCCAGCAGCTTAAGCGGGAAGTCCTACGAGCAGTACTTC CASSLSGKSYEQYF
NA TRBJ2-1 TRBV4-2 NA TGTGCCAGCAGCCAAGGGGGAGAGATACCCGTCTACAATGAGCAGTTCTTC CASSQGGEIPVYNEQFF
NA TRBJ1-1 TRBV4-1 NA TGCGCCAGCAGCCAAGCGTCAGGGCGGAACACTGAAGCTTTCTTT CASSQASGRNTEAFF
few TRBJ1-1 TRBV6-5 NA TGTGCCAGCAGTTCTCGGGGGAACACTGAAGCTTTCTTT CASSSRGNTEAFF
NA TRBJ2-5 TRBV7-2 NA TGTGCCAGCAGCTTAAGTAACGGGAAGGGAGAGACCCAGTACTTC CASSLSNGKGETQYF
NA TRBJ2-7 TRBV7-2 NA TGTGCCAGCAGCTCACGGACAGCCTACGAGCAGTACTTC CASSSRTAYEQYF
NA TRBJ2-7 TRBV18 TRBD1 TGTGCCAGCTCACGAGACAGGGTAGTCGAGCAGTACTTC CASSRDRVVEQYF
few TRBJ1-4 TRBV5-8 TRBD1 TGTGCCAGCAGCCATGACAGGGTCGGAAGCGAAAAACTGTTTTTT CASSHDRVGSEKLFF
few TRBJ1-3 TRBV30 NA TGTGCCTGGAGCCGGGACTCCGGCTCTGGAAACACCATATATTTT CAWSRDSGSGNTIYF
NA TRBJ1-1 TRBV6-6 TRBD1 TGTGCCAGCAATAAACGGGGACAGGGCATCACTGAAGCTTTCTTT CASNKRGQGITEAFF
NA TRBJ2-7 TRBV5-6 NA TGTGCCAGCAGCTTGGCCGCGGGGATTGGGTTTGAATACGAGCAGTACTTC CASSLAAGIGFEYEQYF
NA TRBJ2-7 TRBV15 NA TGTGCCACCAGCAGAGACCCGGGCTCCTACGAGCAGTACTTC CATSRDPGSYEQYF
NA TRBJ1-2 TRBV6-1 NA TGTGCCAGCACCCCGTGGATGGGAGCGGAGAGTGGCTACACCTTC CASTPWMGAESGYTF
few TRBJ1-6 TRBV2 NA TGTGCCAGCAGGGACAGTAGCTCCTATAATTCACCCCTCCACTTT CASRDSSSYNSPLHF
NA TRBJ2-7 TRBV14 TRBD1 TGTGCCAGCAGCCAAGAAAGGGGGCTAGGCGAGCAGTACTTC CASSQERGLGEQYF
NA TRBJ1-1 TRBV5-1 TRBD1 TGCGCCAGCAGCCTAAGGACAGGGAACTCCGAAGCTTTCTTT CASSLRTGNSEAFF
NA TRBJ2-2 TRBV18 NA TGTGCCAGCTCACCACCGTCACAGGCGAACACCGGGGAGCTGTTTTTT CASSPPSQANTGELFF
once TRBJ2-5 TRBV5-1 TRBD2 TGCGCCAGCAGCTTAGCGGGGGGGCAAGAGACCCAGTACTTC CASSLAGGQETQYF
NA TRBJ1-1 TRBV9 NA TGTGCCAGCAGCGTACCTCCTACGAGCACTGAAGCTTTCTTT CASSVPPTSTEAFF
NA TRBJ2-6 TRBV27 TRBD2 TGTGCCAGCAGTTTATTAAGCGGGGGGGCGACAGGGGCCAACGTCCTGACTTTC CASSLLSGGATGANVLTF
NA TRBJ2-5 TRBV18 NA TGTGCCAGCTCACCTAAAGAGACCCAGTACTTC CASSPKETQYF
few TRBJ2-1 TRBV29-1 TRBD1 TGCAGCGTTGAAGAGACAGGGGGTATCGATGAGCAGTTCTTC CSVEETGGIDEQFF
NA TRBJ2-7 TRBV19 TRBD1 TGTGCCAGTAGTATCAGGGACAGGGGCTCCGAGCAGTACTTC CASSIRDRGSEQYF
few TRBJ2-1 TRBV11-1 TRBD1 TGTGCCAGCAGCCTCGACAGGGATCCCTACAATGAGCAGTTCTTC CASSLDRDPYNEQFF
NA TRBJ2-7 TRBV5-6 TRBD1 TGTGCCAGCAGCTTGCTGAGCGGACAGGCTATCTACGAGCAGTACTTC CASSLLSGQAIYEQYF
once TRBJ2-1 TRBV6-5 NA TGTGCCAGCAGCCTAATCAGGGGCGATGAGCAGTTCTTC CASSLIRGDEQFF
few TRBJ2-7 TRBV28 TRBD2 TGTGCCAGCAGTTTATCTGGACTAGCGGGTATCTCCTACGAGCAGTACTTC CASSLSGLAGISYEQYF
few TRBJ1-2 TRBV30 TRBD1 TGTGCCGCGCCTCCTGGGACAGGGGGCGCCCATGGCTACACCTTC CAAPPGTGGAHGYTF
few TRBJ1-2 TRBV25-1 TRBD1 TGTGCCAGCAGTGGCTTGACAGGGAATGGCTACACCTTC CASSGLTGNGYTF
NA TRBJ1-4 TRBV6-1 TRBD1 TGTGCCAGCACATTCCAGGGGGCGCGGAATGAAAAACTGTTTTTT CASTFQGARNEKLFF
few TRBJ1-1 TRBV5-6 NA TGTGCCAGCAGCTTTCGAGGGCCCGGGAACACTGAAGCTTTCTTT CASSFRGPGNTEAFF
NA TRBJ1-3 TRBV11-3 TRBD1 TGTGCCAGCAGCTGGGACAGTGGAAACACCATATATTTT CASSWDSGNTIYF
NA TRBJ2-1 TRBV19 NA TGTGCCAGTAGTCGGGGTGATGAGCAGTTCTTC CASSRGDEQFF
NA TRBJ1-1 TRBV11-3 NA TGTGCCAGCAGCCGACCCTCCGGGGGGACTGAAGCTTTCTTT CASSRPSGGTEAFF
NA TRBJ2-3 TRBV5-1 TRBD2 TGCGCCAGCAGCTTGGCTACTAGCGGGAACACAGATACGCAGTATTTT CASSLATSGNTDTQYF
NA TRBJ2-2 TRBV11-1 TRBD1 TGTGCCAGCAGCGACGGGACAGGGCGAGGAACCGGGGAGCTGTTTTTT CASSDGTGRGTGELFF
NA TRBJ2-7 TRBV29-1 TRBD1 TGCAGCGTCGCCCGGGACAGGGGATCCCACGAGCAGTACTTC CSVARDRGSHEQYF
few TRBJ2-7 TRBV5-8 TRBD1 TGTTCCAGCAGGTACACAGGGGGAGAGCAGTACTTC CSSRYTGGEQYF
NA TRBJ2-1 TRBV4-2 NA TGTGCCAGCAGCCAAGACAGCGGGAATGAGCAGTTCTTC CASSQDSGNEQFF
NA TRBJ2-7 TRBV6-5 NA TGTGCCAGCACCAAGACCCACGGGGAATCCTACGAGCAGTACTTC CASTKTHGESYEQYF
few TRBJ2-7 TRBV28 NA TGTGCCAGCAGTAGATTAGGACAGCCAAACTCCTACGAGCAGTACTTC CASSRLGQPNSYEQYF
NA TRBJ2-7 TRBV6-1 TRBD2 TGTGCCAGCAGTGAATGGGGAGGGGAGCAGTACTTC CASSEWGGEQYF
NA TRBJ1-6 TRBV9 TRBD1 TGTGCCAGCAGCCCACGGGACAGGGAACCGAATTCACCCCTCCACTTT CASSPRDREPNSPLHF
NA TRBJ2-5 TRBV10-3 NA TGTGCCATCAGCAGGGGATGGGGCCAAGAGACCCAGTACTTC CAISRGWGQETQYF
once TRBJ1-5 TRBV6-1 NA TGTGCCAGCAGCAGACGAGACGGGGTCGGGCAGCCCCAGCATTTT CASSRRDGVGQPQHF
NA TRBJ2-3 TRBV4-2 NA TGTGCCAGCAGCCGCCAGACCTTAGCGGAAATAAGCACAGATACGCAGTATTTT CASSRQTLAEISTDTQYF